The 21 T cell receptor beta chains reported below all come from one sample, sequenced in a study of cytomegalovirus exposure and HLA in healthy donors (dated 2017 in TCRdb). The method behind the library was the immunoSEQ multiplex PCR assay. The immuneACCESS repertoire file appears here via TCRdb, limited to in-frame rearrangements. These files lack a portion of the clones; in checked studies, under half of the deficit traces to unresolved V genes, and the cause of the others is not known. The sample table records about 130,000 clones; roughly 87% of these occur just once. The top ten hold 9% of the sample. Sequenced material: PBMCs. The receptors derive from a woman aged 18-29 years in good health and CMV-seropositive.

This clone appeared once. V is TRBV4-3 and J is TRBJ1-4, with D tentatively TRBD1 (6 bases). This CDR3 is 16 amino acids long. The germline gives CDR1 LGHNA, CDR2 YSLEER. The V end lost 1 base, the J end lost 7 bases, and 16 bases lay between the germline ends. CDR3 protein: CASSQGSGTTFEKLFF. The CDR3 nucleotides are TGCGCCAGCAGCCAAGGTAGTGGGACAACCTTTGAAAAACTGTTTTTT.

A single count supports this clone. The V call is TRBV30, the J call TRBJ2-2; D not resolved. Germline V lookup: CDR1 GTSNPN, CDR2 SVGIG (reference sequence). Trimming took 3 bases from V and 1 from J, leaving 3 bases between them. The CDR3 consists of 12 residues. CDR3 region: CAWSLNTGELFF. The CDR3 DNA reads TGTGCCTGGAGCCTGAACACCGGGGAGCTGTTTTTT.

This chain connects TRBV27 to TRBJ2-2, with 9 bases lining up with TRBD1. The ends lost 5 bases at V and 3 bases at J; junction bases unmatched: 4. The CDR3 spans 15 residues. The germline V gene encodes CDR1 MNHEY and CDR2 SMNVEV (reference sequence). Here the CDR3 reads CASSLGTGYTGELFF. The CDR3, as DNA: TGTGCCAGCAGTCTCGGGACAGGGTACACCGGGGAGCTGTTTTTT.

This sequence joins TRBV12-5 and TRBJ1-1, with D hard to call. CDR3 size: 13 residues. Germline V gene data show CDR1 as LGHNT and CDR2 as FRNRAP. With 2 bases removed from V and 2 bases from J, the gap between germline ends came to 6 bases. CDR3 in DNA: TGTGCTAGTGGTTTGCACAGCAACACTGAAGCTTTCTTT. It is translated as CASGLHSNTEAFF.

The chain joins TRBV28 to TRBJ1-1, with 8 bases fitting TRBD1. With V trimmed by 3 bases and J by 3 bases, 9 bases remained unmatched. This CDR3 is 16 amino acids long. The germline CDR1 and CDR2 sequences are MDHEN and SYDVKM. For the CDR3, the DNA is TGTGCCAGCAGTTTCCCCCCTCTACAGGGGGACACTGAAGCTTTCTTT. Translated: CASSFPPLQGDTEAFF. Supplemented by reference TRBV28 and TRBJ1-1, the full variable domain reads DVKVTQSSRYLVKRTGEKVFLECVQDMDHENMFWYRQDPGLGLRLIYFSYDVKMKEKGDIPEGYSVSREKKERFSLILESASTNQTSMYLCASSFPPLQGDTEAFFGQGTRLTVV.

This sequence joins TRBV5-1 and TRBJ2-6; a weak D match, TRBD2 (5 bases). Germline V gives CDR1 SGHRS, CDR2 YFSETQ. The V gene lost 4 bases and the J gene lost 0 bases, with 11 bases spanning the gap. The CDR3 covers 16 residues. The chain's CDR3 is CASSPGFHSGANVLTF. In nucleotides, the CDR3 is TGCGCCAGCAGCCCGGGGTTTCACTCTGGGGCCAACGTCCTGACTTTC.

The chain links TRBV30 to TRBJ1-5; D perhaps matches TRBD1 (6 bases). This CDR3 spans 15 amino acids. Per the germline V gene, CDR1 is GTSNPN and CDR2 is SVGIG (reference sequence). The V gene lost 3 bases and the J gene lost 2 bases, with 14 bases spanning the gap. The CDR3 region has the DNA TGTGCCTGGAGACAGGGAATGAATGGCAATCAGCCCCAGCATTTT. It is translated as CAWRQGMNGNQPQHF.

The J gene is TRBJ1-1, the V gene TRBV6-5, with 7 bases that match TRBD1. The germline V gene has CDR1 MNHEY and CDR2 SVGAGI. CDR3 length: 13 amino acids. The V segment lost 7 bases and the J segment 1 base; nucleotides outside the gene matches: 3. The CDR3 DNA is TGTGCCAGCATCAGGACAGGGAACACTGAAGCTTTCTTT. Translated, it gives CASIRTGNTEAFF.

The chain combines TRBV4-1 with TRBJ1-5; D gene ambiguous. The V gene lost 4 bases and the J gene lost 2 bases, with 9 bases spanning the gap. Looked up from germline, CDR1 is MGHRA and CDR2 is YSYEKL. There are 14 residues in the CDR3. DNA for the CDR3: TGCGCCAGCAGCCTCGGGATAGGCAATCAGCCCCAGCATTTT. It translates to CASSLGIGNQPQHF.

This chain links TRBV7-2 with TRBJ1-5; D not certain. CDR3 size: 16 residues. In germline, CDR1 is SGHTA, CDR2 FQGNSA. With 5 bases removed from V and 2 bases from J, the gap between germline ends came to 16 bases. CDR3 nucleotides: TGTGCCAGCAGCCCGCTGGGAGTCGCCGGCAATCAGCCCCAGCATTTT. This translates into CASSPLGVAGNQPQHF.

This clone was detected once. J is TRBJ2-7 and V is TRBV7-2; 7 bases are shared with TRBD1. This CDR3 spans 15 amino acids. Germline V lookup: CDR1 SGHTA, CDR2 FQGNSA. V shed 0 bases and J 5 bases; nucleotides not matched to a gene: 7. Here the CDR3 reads CASSLARTGVHEQYF. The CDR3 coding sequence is TGTGCCAGCAGCTTAGCGCGGACAGGCGTCCACGAGCAGTACTTC.

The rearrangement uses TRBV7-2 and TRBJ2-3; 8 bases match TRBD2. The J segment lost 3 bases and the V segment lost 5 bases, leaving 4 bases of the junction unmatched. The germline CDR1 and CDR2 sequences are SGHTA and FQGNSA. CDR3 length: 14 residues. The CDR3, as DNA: TGTGCCAGCAGCCTCCGGGGGGGGACAGATACGCAGTATTTT. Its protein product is CASSLRGGTDTQYF.

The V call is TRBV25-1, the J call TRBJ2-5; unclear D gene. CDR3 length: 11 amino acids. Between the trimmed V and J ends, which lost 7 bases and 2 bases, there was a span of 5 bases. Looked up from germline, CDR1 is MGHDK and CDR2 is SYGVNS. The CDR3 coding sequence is TGTGCCAGCACCAGGCAAGAGACCCAGTACTTC. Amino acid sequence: CASTRQETQYF.

The CDR3 region has the DNA TGTGCCAGCAGCTTAGACGGACTGAACTCTGGAAACACCATATATTTT. Its protein is CASSLDGLNSGNTIYF. This rearrangement joins TRBV7-2 to TRBJ1-3; D ambiguous. Looked up from germline, CDR1 is SGHTA and CDR2 is FQGNSA. There are 16 residues in the CDR3. Trimming took 1 base from V and 0 from J, leaving 10 bases between them.

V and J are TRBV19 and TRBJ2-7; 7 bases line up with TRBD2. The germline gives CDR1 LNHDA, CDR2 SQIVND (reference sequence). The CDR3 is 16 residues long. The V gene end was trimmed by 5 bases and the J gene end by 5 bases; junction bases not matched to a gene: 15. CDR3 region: CASSATREAGFHEQYF. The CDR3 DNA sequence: TGTGCCAGTAGTGCCACCCGGGAGGCCGGGTTCCACGAGCAGTACTTC.

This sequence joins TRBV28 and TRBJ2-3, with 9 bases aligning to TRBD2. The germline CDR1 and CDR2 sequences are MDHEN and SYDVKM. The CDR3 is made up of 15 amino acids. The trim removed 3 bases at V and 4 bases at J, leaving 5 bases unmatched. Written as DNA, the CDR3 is TGTGCCAGCAGTTTTGCGGGGGGGCGGGCAGATACGCAGTATTTT. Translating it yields CASSFAGGRADTQYF.

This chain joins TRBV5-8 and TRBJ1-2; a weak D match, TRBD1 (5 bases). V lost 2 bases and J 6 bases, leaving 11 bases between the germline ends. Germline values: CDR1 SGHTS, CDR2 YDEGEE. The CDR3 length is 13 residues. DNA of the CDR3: TGTGCCAGCAGCTTCGGTTTAGGGGATGGCTACACCTTC. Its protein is CASSFGLGDGYTF.

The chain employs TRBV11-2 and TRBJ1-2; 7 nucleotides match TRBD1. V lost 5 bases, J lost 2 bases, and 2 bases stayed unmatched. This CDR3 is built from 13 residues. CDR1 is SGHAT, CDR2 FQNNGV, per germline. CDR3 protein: CASSPQGNYGYTF. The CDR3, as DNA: TGTGCCAGCAGCCCACAGGGGAACTATGGCTACACCTTC. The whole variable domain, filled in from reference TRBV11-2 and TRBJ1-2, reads EAGVAQSPRYKIIEKRQSVAFWCNPISGHATLYWYQQILGQGPKLLIQFQNNGVVDDSQLPKDRFSAERLKGVDSTLKIQPAKLEDSAVYLCASSPQGNYGYTFGSGTRLTVV.

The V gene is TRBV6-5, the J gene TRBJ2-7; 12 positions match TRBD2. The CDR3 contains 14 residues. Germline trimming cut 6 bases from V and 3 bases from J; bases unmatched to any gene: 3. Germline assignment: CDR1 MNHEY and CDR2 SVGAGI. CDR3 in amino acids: CASSATSGGYEQYF. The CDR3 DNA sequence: TGTGCCAGCAGCGCGACTAGCGGGGGCTACGAGCAGTACTTC.

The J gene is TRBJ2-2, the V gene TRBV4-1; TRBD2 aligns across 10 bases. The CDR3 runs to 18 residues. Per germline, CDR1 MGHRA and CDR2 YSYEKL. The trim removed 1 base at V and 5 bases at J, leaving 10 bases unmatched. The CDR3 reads CASSQVVSSGGVTGELFF. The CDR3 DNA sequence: TGCGCCAGCAGCCAAGTGGTTTCTAGCGGGGGAGTGACCGGGGAGCTGTTTTTT.

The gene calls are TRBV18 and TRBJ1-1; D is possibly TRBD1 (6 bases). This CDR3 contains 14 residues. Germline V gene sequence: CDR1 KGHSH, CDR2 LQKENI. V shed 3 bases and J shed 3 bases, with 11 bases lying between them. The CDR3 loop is CASSPQGGDTEAFF. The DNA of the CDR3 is TGTGCCAGCTCACCCCAAGGGGGGGACACTGAAGCTTTCTTT. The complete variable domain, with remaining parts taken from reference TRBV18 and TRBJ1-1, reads NAGVMQNPRHLVRRRGQEARLRCSPMKGHSHVYWYRQLPEEGLKFMVYLQKENIIDESGMPKERFSAEFPKEGPSILRIQQVVRGDSAAYFCASSPQGGDTEAFFGQGTRLTVV.